This T cell receptor beta chain is from a study of CD8 T cells in ankylosing spondylitis. Via MiXCR, TCRdb re-called the 5' RACE reads, giving one row per CDR3 protein. The data hold 100,000 to 150,000 distinct CDR3 sequences, with roughly 10% observed a single time. General study findings and limits: Reports say disease-linked clones showed up significantly more in matched ankylosing spondylitis synovial fluid. A TCR beta motif made of 7 to 9 highly homologous variants seemed typical of ankylosing spondylitis blood. Prior literature has documented some motif variants in synovial fluid and blood from reactive arthritis.

The CDR3 spans 11 residues. V was pared by 7 bases and J by 5 bases, with 7 bases between. From germline, CDR1 is SGHAT and CDR2 FQNNGV. Ten or more counts support this clonotype. Its target is unknown. This receptor was obtained from a female donor with ankylosing spondylitis or in good health (not recorded which). Source material: blood, either unsorted or a sorted T cell fraction (not recorded which). The V call is TRBV11-2, the J call TRBJ2-3; no clear D. Here the CDR3 reads CASNTVDTQYF. The CDR3 DNA reads TGTGCCAGCAACACCGTAGATACGCAGTATTTT.